These T cell receptor beta chains were read from a single sample in a study of monozygotic twins with inflammatory bowel disease. TCRdb re-analyzed the 5' RACE reads; it lists each CDR3 protein once, without DNA. The sample's table shows roughly 200,000 distinct CDR3 sequences. Material: blood. All receptors come from a human donor with ulcerative colitis or Crohn's disease, or a healthy co-twin of an affected twin (not recorded which). Both conserved end residues are part of each CDR3.

j_call,v_call,cdr3_aa
TRBJ2-2,TRBV15,CATSRDRGLTGELFF
TRBJ2-7,TRBV3-1,CASSQGGTATYEQYF
TRBJ1-1,TRBV20-1,CSAHRNTEAFF
TRBJ2-1,TRBV5-5,CASSLEQGDNEQFF
TRBJ1-5,TRBV21-1,CASSKVEWDRNTMEGQPQHF
TRBJ2-2,TRBV29-1,CSVRTGVAGELFF
TRBJ2-6,TRBV19,CASRGQGKFGANVLTF
TRBJ2-1,TRBV7-3,CASSFAGGEQFF
TRBJ2-6,TRBV27,CASSSILVSGANVLTF
TRBJ2-2,TRBV7-2,CASSLQAGENTGELFF
TRBJ2-4,TRBV20-1,CSARDLYSGSDKNIQYF
TRBJ1-1,TRBV7-8,CASRKKGGTGPDGTEAFF
TRBJ2-7,TRBV12-3/TRBV12-4,CASSFLATEQYF
TRBJ1-5,TRBV27,CASSLRENQPQHF
TRBJ1-1,TRBV12-3/TRBV12-4,CASRVGILGTEAFF
TRBJ2-7,TRBV14,CASSLTGDEQYF
TRBJ2-2,TRBV5-1,CASSLPGAANTGELFF
TRBJ1-1,TRBV20-1,CSAWGDPGPEAFF
TRBJ2-6,TRBV7-9,CASSRPGANVLTF
TRBJ2-1,TRBV7-9,CASSLEGARGREQFF
TRBJ1-1,TRBV6-1,CASSPTGALNTEAFF
TRBJ2-3,TRBV10-3,CAISESTGDTQYF
TRBJ2-1,TRBV24-1,CATSDFSVNEQFF
TRBJ1-5,TRBV9,CASSVGQGGNQPQHF
TRBJ2-2,TRBV7-6,CASSLAGTSGGTGELFF
TRBJ1-5,TRBV19,CASSAQGAENQPQHF
TRBJ2-1,TRBV9,CASSASRQVHEQFF
TRBJ1-3,TRBV30,CAAERNKDTIYF
TRBJ1-5,TRBV12-3/TRBV12-4,CASSINSGVGQPQHF
TRBJ1-1,TRBV7-9,CASSFGESDTEAFF